Here is one T cell receptor beta chain with its context. This entry belongs to a study of control samples from healthy donors and cancer patients. V dropped 8 bases and J dropped 5 bases, with 15 bases sitting between them. Germline values: CDR1 SGHVS, CDR2 FQNEAQ. The CDR3 runs 14 residues. The data were produced by immunoSEQ multiplex PCR, yet TCRdb's version contains in-frame clones alone and is incomplete. The repertoire holds 100,000 to 150,000 clones, about 88% seen once, with about 3.2% in the top ten. Sequencing input: blood. The receptor was isolated from a man between 50 and 59 years old in good health. The chain carries TRBV7-8 and TRBJ2-2, with TRBD2 as a possible D gene (6 bases). This chain's CDR3 is CASSLPAGTGELFF. The CDR3 nucleotides read TGTGCCAGCTCCCTCCCCGCGGGAACCGGGGAGCTGTTTTTT.